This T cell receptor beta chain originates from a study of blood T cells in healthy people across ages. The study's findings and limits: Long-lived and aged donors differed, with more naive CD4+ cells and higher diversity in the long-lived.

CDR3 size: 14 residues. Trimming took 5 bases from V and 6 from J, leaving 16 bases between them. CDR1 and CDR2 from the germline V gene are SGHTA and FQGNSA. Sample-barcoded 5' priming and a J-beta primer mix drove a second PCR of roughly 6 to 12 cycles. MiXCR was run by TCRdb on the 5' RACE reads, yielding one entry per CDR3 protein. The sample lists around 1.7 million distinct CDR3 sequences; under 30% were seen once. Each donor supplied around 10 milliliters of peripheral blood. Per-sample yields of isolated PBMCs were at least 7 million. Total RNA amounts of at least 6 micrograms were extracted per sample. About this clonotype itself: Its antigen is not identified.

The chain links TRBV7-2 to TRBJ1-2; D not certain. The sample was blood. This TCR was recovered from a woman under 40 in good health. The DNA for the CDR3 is TGTGCCAGCAGCCCACGAACCGGACTTGATGGCTACACCTTC. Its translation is CASSPRTGLDGYTF.